This T cell receptor (beta chain) was identified during a study of Tregs in tolerant kidney transplant recipients. Findings and caveats of the study: Tolerant patients' donor-specific Tregs expanded beyond overall Tregs, suggesting antigen-driven growth. For some patients, primers changed over time, blocking nucleotide-level comparison.

Only one count was recorded for this clone. The target antigen is unknown. Here immunoSEQ multiplex PCR was the method, and the copy in TCRdb shows in-frame clones only, minus some. This sample has about 83,000 clones; less than 98% occur once, and the top ten carry approximately 0.52%. Unstimulated regulatory T cells (CD4+CD25+CD127-), CD4+CD25- non-regulatory cells, CD4 and CD8 cells were FACS-sorted from thawed PBMCs. V lost 3 bases, J lost 0 bases, and 4 bases stayed unmatched. This CDR3 is 16 amino acids long. The germline V gene has CDR1 LGHNT and CDR2 FRNRAP. The starting material was CD4+ T cells from blood, obtained before the transplant. This receptor was obtained from a human donor who received a combined kidney and bone marrow transplant. The chain is built from TRBV12-5 and TRBJ1-5, with TRBD1 matching over 8 bases. CDR3 region: CASGLGTGYSNQPQHF. CDR3 in DNA: TGTGCTAGTGGTTTAGGGACAGGATATAGCAATCAGCCCCAGCATTTT.